The 3 T cell receptor beta chains presented below share a single source sample, sequenced in a study of monozygotic twins with cystic fibrosis. The data were produced by immunoSEQ multiplex PCR, yet TCRdb's version contains in-frame clones alone and is incomplete. The sample has more than 9,000 clones, just over 99% seen once; the top ten hold 0.41%. Material for sequencing was blood. These receptors all stem from a man aged 18 to 30 with cystic fibrosis.

V usage is TRBV7-8 and J usage is TRBJ2-1; 9 bases map to TRBD2. The trim removed 5 bases at V and 5 bases at J, leaving 13 bases unmatched. Germline CDR1 and CDR2: SGHVS and FQNEAQ. The CDR3 sequence is 17 residues long. For the CDR3, the DNA is TGTGCCAGCAGCACTGGGAGAGGGACTAGCCGGAACAATGAGCAGTTCTTC. Protein sequence: CASSTGRGTSRNNEQFF.

The V and J genes are TRBV30 and TRBJ1-4; maybe TRBD1 (6 bases). CDR1 is GTSNPN, CDR2 SVGIG, per germline (reference sequence). Trimming stripped 3 bases from V and 6 bases from J, with 14 bases between. The CDR3 runs 14 residues. CDR3 sequence reads: CAWSDGTYDEKLFF. The CDR3 bases are TGTGCCTGGAGCGACGGGACATATGATGAAAAACTGTTTTTT.

The J gene is TRBJ2-5, the V gene TRBV7-2; either TRBD1 or TRBD2 may supply D (5 bases each). The V gene's germline CDR1 is SGHTA and CDR2 FQGNSA. The CDR3 length is 14 residues. V dropped 3 bases and J dropped 5 bases, with 13 bases sitting between them. CDR3 coding DNA: TGTGCCAGCAGCTTTTCGGCAGGGAGTGAGACCCAGTACTTC. Protein: CASSFSAGSETQYF.